The sample holds many counts of the clone carrying this TCR beta chain. The antigen is unknown. V was pared by 4 bases and J by 5 bases, with 17 bases between. Per the germline V gene, CDR1 is SGHDN and CDR2 is FVKESK. The CDR3 length is 16 residues. TCR libraries were built in bulk with a published protocol and specific TCR primers. TCRdb re-derived calls from the PCR reads in MiXCR, one entry per CDR3 protein. Among about 510,000 distinct CDR3 sequences, 20% to 25% were seen once, and the ten largest hold about 0.84%. CD8+CD4-CCR7+CD45RA+ cells were sorted as naive CD8 T cells. This sample stems from a study of molecular identifiers for immune sequencing clone quantification. Findings of the study overall: Barcode collisions between identical TCR molecules could shrink estimates of highly expanded clone sizes.

The sequencing input was naive CD8+ T cells from blood, with Jurkat cell RNA spiked in. Subset of the sample: FACS-sorted CD8+CD4-CCR7+CD45RA+ naive T cells. The V and J genes are TRBV14 and TRBJ2-2; TRBD1 might be the D (6 bases). The clonotype originates from a human donor in good health. Some libraries in this study had Jurkat cell RNA spiked in. In DNA form, the CDR3 reads TGTGCCAGCAGCCTAGGGACACGGGATTGGACCGGGGAGCTGTTTTTT. Encoded protein: CASSLGTRDWTGELFF.